The 13 T cell receptor beta chains reported below all come from one sample, sequenced in a study of T cells after yellow fever vaccination (dated 2019 in TCRdb). The protocol used for the library was 5' RACE. TCRdb records Illumina NovaSeq 6000 as the sequencer. The public sequencing data were trimmed at Q25 with fastp and processed into clonotypes with MiXCR by TCRdb, which kept only in-frame beta chains. Rows are unified per CDR3 protein, each entry keeping the most common DNA and genes. The sample table shows 300,000 to 350,000 distinct CDR3 sequences, and roughly 4% are seen once. 20% to 25% of the sample is taken by the ten largest. The treatment or condition label corresponds to: live attenuated yellow fever vaccine strain. The sample here was PBMCs, taken 5 days after the yellow fever booster vaccination. The receptors shown here come from a man aged 18 to 30 who received the YFV17D yellow fever vaccine.

Only a few counts were recorded for this clonotype. The rearrangement uses TRBV6-6 and TRBJ2-7, with 9 bases matching TRBD2. Germline loops: CDR1 MNHNY, CDR2 SVGAGI (reference sequence). There are 16 residues in the CDR3. The ends lost 0 bases at V and 8 bases at J; junction bases unmatched: 11. This CDR3 reads CASSYSPGLAPFQQYV. CDR3 in DNA: TGTGCCAGCAGTTACTCCCCGGGACTAGCACCTTTTCAGCAGTACGTC.

Note on this clonotype: A much bigger clone sits one base away, suggesting this may be a read error. This chain links TRBV20-1 with TRBJ2-3, with TRBD2 identical over 7 bases. This CDR3 region has 14 residues. V was clipped by 6 bases and J by 5 bases; unmatched bases: 11. CDR1 is DFQATT, CDR2 SNEGSKA, per germline (reference sequence). Here the CDR3 DNA reads TGCAGTGCCCCCGTGCGGGGGAAGGGAGATACGCAGTATTTT. Translation: CSAPVRGKGDTQYF.

This clonotype was detected only a few times. This chain connects TRBV7-2 to TRBJ2-7, with D tentatively TRBD1 (5 bases). Germline values: CDR1 SGHTA, CDR2 FQGNSA. There are 14 residues in the CDR3. Trimming removed 3 bases from V and 7 bases from J, with 16 bases in between. In nucleotides, the CDR3 is TGTGCCAGCAGCTTCAACAGGTTGTCTGAAGAGCAGTACTTC. Residues: CASSFNRLSEEQYF.

This clonotype was found a few times. The rearrangement links TRBV15 to TRBJ2-1; a weak D match, TRBD1 (5 bases). V was cut by 1 base and J by 5 bases, with 9 bases left in between. The CDR3 is 14 amino acids. Germline assignment: CDR1 LNHNV and CDR2 YYDKDF (reference sequence). CDR3 DNA sequence: TGTGCCACCAGCAGAGTAACCAGGGACAATGAGCAGTTCTTC. Amino acid sequence: CATSRVTRDNEQFF.

J is TRBJ2-1 and V is TRBV4-1; TRBD2 aligns across 7 bases. Germline V lookup: CDR1 MGHRA, CDR2 YSYEKL. V lost 4 bases and J lost 12; bases outside the gene matches: 12. The CDR3 consists of 14 residues. CDR3 sequence: CASSPLNAGDGQFF. The DNA for the CDR3 is TGCGCCAGCAGCCCACTGAACGCGGGGGATGGGCAGTTCTTC.

This clonotype was counted a few times. CDR3 sequence: CASSLRPRDGYNEQFF. The CDR3 bases are TGCGCCAGCAGCTTGAGGCCTAGGGACGGATACAATGAGCAGTTCTTC. The gene calls are TRBV5-1 and TRBJ2-1; D possibly matches TRBD1 or TRBD2 (5 bases each). The CDR3 totals 16 residues. The ends were cut back, 1 base at V and 4 bases at J, with 15 bases in the middle. Germline V gives CDR1 SGHRS, CDR2 YFSETQ.

At least ten counts were recorded for this clonotype. V usage is TRBV7-2 and J usage is TRBJ2-5; no firm D call. Germline V gives CDR1 SGHTA, CDR2 FQGNSA. This CDR3 is 13 amino acids long. Trimming stripped 5 bases from V and 5 bases from J, with 12 bases between. CDR3: CASSPRVGETQYF. Written as DNA, the CDR3 is TGTGCCAGCAGCCCTAGGGTGGGGGAGACCCAGTACTTC.

This clonotype was seen ten or more times. This sequence joins TRBV5-1 and TRBJ1-1, with D uncertain. The germline V and J ends were trimmed by 5 bases and 6 bases, with 17 bases remaining between them. From germline, CDR1 is SGHRS and CDR2 YFSETQ. This CDR3 contains 14 residues. CDR3 DNA: TGCGCCAGCAGAATTCCGGGAGCGGCGGCTGAAGCTTTCTTT. It specifies CASRIPGAAAEAFF.

The chain combines TRBV24-1 with TRBJ1-2; the D gene is possibly TRBD1 (5 bases). This CDR3 contains 14 residues. The V and J ends lost 3 bases and 4 bases respectively, with 11 bases between them. Germline lookup yields CDR1 KGHDR and CDR2 SFDVKD. The CDR3 reads CATSDPGTVYGYTF. CDR3 DNA: TGTGCCACCAGTGATCCCGGGACGGTCTATGGCTACACCTTC.

This clonotype appeared many times. The chain has TRBV6-5 and TRBJ1-6; 7 bases match TRBD1. The CDR3 loop spans 14 amino acids. V shed 8 bases, J shed 9 bases, and the junction held 10 bases outside the gene matches. Germline V gene lookup returns CDR1 MNHEY and CDR2 SVGAGI. The CDR3 DNA follows: TGTGCCAGCCGGGGGGAACAGGGGAGTTCACCCCTCCACTTT. It yields the protein CASRGEQGSSPLHF.

This clonotype was counted ten times or more. The chain couples TRBV20-1 to TRBJ2-1; 13 bases are a match to TRBD2. Germline lookup yields CDR1 DFQATT and CDR2 SNEGSKA (reference sequence). CDR3 size: 16 residues. After removal of 5 bases from V and 4 bases from J, the junction contained 8 bases not matched to a gene. In DNA form, the CDR3 reads TGCAGTGCTGGGCGGAAGACTAGCGGGGGGTACAATGAGCAGTTCTTC. This gives the protein CSAGRKTSGGYNEQFF.

The sample holds a few counts of this clonotype. The chain recombines TRBV5-1 with TRBJ2-2; perhaps TRBD1 as D (6 bases). V was pared by 7 bases and J by 4 bases, with 17 bases between. This CDR3 contains 15 residues. Germline V gene lookup returns CDR1 SGHRS and CDR2 YFSETQ. CDR3 region: CASASRQGSTGELFF. CDR3 sequence (DNA): TGCGCCAGCGCAAGTAGGCAGGGGAGCACCGGGGAGCTGTTTTTT. The full variable domain, its missing parts supplied by reference TRBV5-1 and TRBJ2-2, is KAGVTQTPRYLIKTRGQQVTLSCSPISGHRSVSWYQQTPGQGLQFLFEYFSETQRNKGNFPGRFSGRQFSNSRSEMNVSTLELGDSALYLCASASRQGSTGELFFGEGSRLTVL.

This clonotype appeared a few times. The chain combines TRBV5-1 with TRBJ2-2; no definite D call. From germline, CDR1 is SGHRS and CDR2 YFSETQ. The CDR3 spans 16 residues. Deletions cut 9 bases from V and 0 bases from J, with 18 bases between. This CDR3 reads CATKINNRANTGELFF. The CDR3 coding sequence is TGCGCCACCAAAATCAACAATAGGGCGAACACCGGGGAGCTGTTTTTT.